The sequence of this TCR beta chain was determined in a study of T cell responses to AZD1222 COVID-19 vaccine. Regarding the study as a whole: Spike-specific TCR repertoires showed rising breadth and depth after two AZD1222 doses. Of spike-specific TCRs, nearly half reportedly target regions left unmutated in variants.

A remark on this clone: The antigen is undetermined.

Generated by immunoSEQ multiplex PCR, the TCRdb table keeps only in-frame clones and is missing some. The sample gives some 22,000 clones, roughly 80% of which show up once; around 46% is in the top ten. CDR3 length equals 14 residues. Germline V gives CDR1 SQVTM, CDR2 ANQGSEA. The trim removed 5 bases at V and 7 bases at J, leaving 5 bases unmatched. The V and J genes are TRBV29-1 and TRBJ2-1; 13 nucleotides align to TRBD2. The material was peripheral blood, obtained on day 0 of AZD1222 vaccination. The source is an adult in good health. The CDR3 coding sequence is TGCAGCGTTACCCCGGGACTAGCGGGAAATGAGCAGTTCTTC. Protein: CSVTPGLAGNEQFF.